This entry features one T cell receptor beta chain sequence. The record originates from a study of blood T cell repertoires in COVID-19. All enrollees were roughly 18 to 95 years old and from 25 or so US areas. Donors in Cohort 3 counted as recovered after two negative PCRs, clearance, or symptom resolution. With 2 bases removed from V and 6 bases from J, the gap between germline ends came to 8 bases. The CDR3 contains 13 residues. The germline V gene encodes CDR1 SEHNR and CDR2 FQNEAQ (reference sequence). Produced via immunoSEQ multiplex PCR; TCRdb's table is partial and in-frame only. The sample yields 280,000 or so clones, about 85% seen once.

The chain combines TRBV7-9 with TRBJ2-1, with D hard to call. This TCR came from a woman aged 50 to 60 who had recovered from COVID-19. The sample comprised PBMCs or T cells enriched from blood (not recorded which). The CDR3 coding sequence is TGTGCCAGCAGCTTACAGGCTTCCAATGAGCAGTTCTTC. It translates to CASSLQASNEQFF.